This paragraph reports one T cell receptor beta chain. No antigen is known for it. This entry comes from a study of blood T cells in healthy people across ages. Trimming cost V 1 base and J 6 bases, with 9 bases left between them. The CDR3 loop spans 13 amino acids. The germline CDR1 and CDR2 sequences are SGHRS and YFSETQ. Each sample had at least 6 million PBMCs isolated. Study-wide points: A greater number of naive CD4+ cells and higher diversity distinguished long-lived donors from aged donors. Per million T cells, the diversity of TCR beta decreased roughly linearly as age advanced.

Using a J-beta primer mix together with a sample-barcoded 5' primer, a second PCR was run for roughly 6 to 11 cycles. In TCRdb, the 5' RACE reads were re-called with MiXCR into one record per CDR3 protein. The sample has around 990,000 distinct CDR3 sequences, about 25% seen once. This sample was shared with a second study, whose subject was T cells of mothers and their children. Turning to that study: Mother-child pairs who were related displayed a slightly higher overlap than unrelated pairs, a difference that was non-significant.

The rearrangement joins TRBV5-1 to TRBJ2-3; D gene unclear. This receptor was taken from a girl aged 2 to 10 in good health. Specimen: blood. CDR3 bases: TGCGCCAGCAGCTTGAGCAGTGAGGATACGCAGTATTTT. It yields the protein CASSLSSEDTQYF. Complete variable domain (other parts from reference TRBV5-1 and TRBJ2-3): KAGVTQTPRYLIKTRGQQVTLSCSPISGHRSVSWYQQTPGQGLQFLFEYFSETQRNKGNFPGRFSGRQFSNSRSEMNVSTLELGDSALYLCASSLSSEDTQYFGPGTRLTVL.